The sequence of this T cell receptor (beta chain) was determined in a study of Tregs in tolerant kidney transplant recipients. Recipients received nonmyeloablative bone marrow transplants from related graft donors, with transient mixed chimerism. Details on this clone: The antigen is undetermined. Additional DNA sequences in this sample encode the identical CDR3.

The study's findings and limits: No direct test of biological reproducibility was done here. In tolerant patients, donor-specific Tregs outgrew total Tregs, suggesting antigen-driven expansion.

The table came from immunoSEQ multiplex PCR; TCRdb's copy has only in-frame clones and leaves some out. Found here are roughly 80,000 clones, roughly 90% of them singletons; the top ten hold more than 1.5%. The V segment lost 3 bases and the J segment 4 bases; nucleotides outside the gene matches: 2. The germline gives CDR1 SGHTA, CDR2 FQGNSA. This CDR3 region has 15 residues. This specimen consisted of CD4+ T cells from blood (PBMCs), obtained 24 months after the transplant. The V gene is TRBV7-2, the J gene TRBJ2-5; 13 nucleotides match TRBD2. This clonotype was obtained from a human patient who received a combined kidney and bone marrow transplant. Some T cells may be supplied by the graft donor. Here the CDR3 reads CASSFGLAGVETQYF. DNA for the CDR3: TGTGCCAGCAGCTTCGGACTAGCGGGAGTAGAGACCCAGTACTTC. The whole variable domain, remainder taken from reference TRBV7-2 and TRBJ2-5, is GAGVSQSPSNKVTEKGKDVELRCDPISGHTALYWYRQSLGQGLEFLIYFQGNSAPDKSGLPSDRFSAERTGGSVSTLTIQRTQQEDSAVYLCASSFGLAGVETQYFGPGTRLLVL.